Listed here is a single T cell receptor beta chain. Its antigen is still unknown. This sample is part of a study of cytomegalovirus exposure and HLA in healthy donors. Findings and caveats of the study: With further analysis later on, most CMV-associated TCR beta chains appeared HLA-restricted. CMV antigen specificity was confirmed in vitro for a few CMV-associated chains. Rarity characterized most TCR sequences, yet some public TCRs appeared in many donors.

Primers included in the PCR were 60 Vbeta and 13 Jbeta primers. Per the study methods: Around 11 million of some 80 million unique TCR beta chains were shared, per a later count. Clones were read by immunoSEQ multiplex PCR, and TCRdb kept only the in-frame ones, dropping some. The V and J calls and the clone size are those of that table, but D and trimming were determined from the DNA. Of approximately 130,000 clones in the sample, roughly 69% were seen once. V dropped 4 bases and J dropped 6; count of bases not matched to a gene: 8. The germline gives CDR1 SQVTM, CDR2 ANQGSEA. The CDR3 sequence is 15 residues long.

The origin of this receptor is a human donor in good health. The chain carries TRBV29-1 and TRBJ2-3; TRBD1 matches 12 bases. Material: PBMCs. CDR3 in amino acids: CSVGVGTGGVDTQYF. The DNA for the CDR3 is TGCAGCGTTGGAGTGGGGACAGGGGGCGTTGATACGCAGTATTTT.